This entry describes one T cell receptor (beta chain). These data are taken from a study of blood T cell repertoires in COVID-19. Looking at the study overall: Samples representing acute and convalescent COVID-19 were sourced from the United States, Italy and Spain. Nucleic acid was either cDNA or gDNA, and it came from T cells, B-cell-depleted T cells, or PBMCs.

Here immunoSEQ multiplex PCR was the method, and the copy in TCRdb shows in-frame clones only, minus some. The table lists about 250,000 clones, 70% to 85% of them singletons. J lost 2 bases, V lost 2 bases, and 0 bases had no gene match. Germline V gene lookup returns CDR1 SNHLY and CDR2 FYNNEI. This CDR3 has 14 amino acids. Seattle's enrolled individuals joined amid active infection and were then monitored longitudinally. The chain employs TRBV2 and TRBJ1-3, with 7 bases identical to TRBD1. The specimen sequenced was peripheral blood. The receptor was isolated from a human donor with COVID-19, enrolled during active disease. The donor label of this sample is uncertain. CDR3: CASSETGAGNTIYF. DNA for the CDR3: TGTGCCAGCAGTGAAACAGGGGCTGGAAACACCATATATTTT.